What follows is one T cell receptor beta chain and its context. In germline, CDR1 is MDHEN, CDR2 SYDVKM. The CDR3 is 15 residues long. V shed 4 bases, J shed 4 bases, and the junction held 8 bases outside the gene matches. Clones were read by immunoSEQ multiplex PCR, and TCRdb kept only the in-frame ones, dropping some. The sample contains millions of clones, over 90% of which appear only once. This entry belongs to a study of shared clonotypes between healthy human individuals. This TCR came from a young man in good health. Some clones in this sample may be carry-over from other donors' samples. The V and J genes are TRBV28 and TRBJ1-1; 8 nucleotides match TRBD1. The sequencing input was naive CD4+ T cells from PBMCs. This sample's subset: CD45RA+ positively selected. The CDR3 protein is CASSSRQGWGTEAFF. In DNA form, the CDR3 reads TGTGCCAGCAGTTCGAGACAGGGGTGGGGCACTGAAGCTTTCTTT.